This note documents a single T cell receptor beta chain sequence. The CDR3 spans 14 residues. The germline CDR1 and CDR2 sequences are SNHLY and FYNNEI. The trim removed 6 bases at V and 3 bases at J, leaving 2 bases unmatched. The data were taken from a study of T cell changes during pregnancy in multiple sclerosis. Only in-frame clones appear in the TCRdb table, and some are missing; sequencing was by immunoSEQ multiplex PCR. This sample has 100,000 to 150,000 clones, with over 85% found just once. Sample: peripheral blood, taken before pregnancy. The chain employs TRBV2 and TRBJ2-3; 11 nucleotides align to TRBD1. This TCR came from a female donor with multiple sclerosis, enrolled in a pregnancy study. The CDR3 DNA reads as TGTGCCAGCAGCTGGGACAGGGGGACAGATACGCAGTATTTT. This translates into CASSWDRGTDTQYF.